These 13 T cell receptor beta chains were all obtained from the same sample, sequenced in a study of T cells after yellow fever vaccination. TCRdb reprocessed the 5' RACE reads with MiXCR, giving one entry per CDR3 protein. The table records 450,000 to 650,000 distinct CDR3 sequences, less than 15% of them present only once. This sample comprised PBMCs, obtained on the day of the yellow fever booster vaccination. All receptors come from a man aged 30-40 years who received the YFV17D yellow fever vaccine.

This clonotype turned up a few times. The rearrangement uses TRBV12-3 or TRBV12-4 and TRBJ2-7; maybe TRBD1 (6 bases). V lost 6 bases and J 5 bases, leaving 17 bases between the germline ends. This CDR3 spans 14 amino acids. CDR3 coding DNA: TGTGCCAGCAGAACACAGGGTGAGAGGGACGAGCAGTACTTC. Amino acids: CASRTQGERDEQYF.

The rearrangement links TRBV12-3 or TRBV12-4 to TRBJ2-7; 7 bases are a match to TRBD1. Unmatched junction bases numbered 3, after V lost 3 bases and J lost 4 bases. This CDR3 has 13 amino acids. CDR3 in amino acids: CASSFDREYEQYF. The DNA for the CDR3 is TGTGCCAGCAGTTTTGACAGGGAATACGAGCAGTACTTC.

This clonotype has ten or more counts. V is TRBV18 and J is TRBJ2-2; possibly TRBD2 for D (5 bases). CDR3 length: 14 residues. Germline CDR1 and CDR2: KGHSH and LQKENI. V was clipped by 5 bases and J by 9 bases, with 16 bases between them. This CDR3 reads CASSSKGSARELFF. CDR3 coding DNA: TGTGCCAGCTCATCGAAAGGGAGCGCCAGGGAGCTGTTTTTT.

V is TRBV25-1 and J is TRBJ2-2; D is unclear. CDR1 is MGHDK and CDR2 is SYGVNS in the germline V gene. Deletions cut 5 bases from V and 3 bases from J, with 7 bases between. The CDR3 has 13 residues. CDR3 in DNA: TGTGCCAGCAGTATCCACCACACCGGGGAGCTGTTTTTT. This encodes CASSIHHTGELFF.

This chain joins TRBV11-3 and TRBJ2-3; no clear D gene. The V gene lost 2 bases and the J gene lost 0 bases, with 9 bases spanning the gap. Germline CDR1 is SGHNT and CDR2 is YENEEA. The CDR3 runs to 15 residues. This CDR3 reads CASSLTYGSTDTQYF. The CDR3 DNA reads TGTGCCAGCAGCTTAACCTACGGTAGCACAGATACGCAGTATTTT.

The gene calls are TRBV19 and TRBJ2-4; 8 bases line up with TRBD2. The V gene's germline CDR1 is LNHDA and CDR2 SQIVND (reference sequence). The CDR3 length is 17 residues. Germline trimming cut 3 bases from V and 4 bases from J; bases unmatched to any gene: 11. The CDR3 bases are TGTGCCAGTAGTATCGGGGGGGGCTTCGCGTCAAAAAACATTCAGTACTTC. This encodes CASSIGGGFASKNIQYF.

The chain links TRBV7-2 to TRBJ2-5, with TRBD2 matching 7 bases. V lost 2 bases to trimming and J lost 5 bases; unmatched junction nucleotides: 2. CDR1 is SGHTA, CDR2 FQGNSA, per germline. This CDR3 contains 13 residues. The CDR3 sequence: CASSLWEGETQYF. CDR3 in DNA: TGTGCCAGCAGCTTATGGGAGGGTGAGACCCAGTACTTC.

This clonotype was found a few times. The V gene is TRBV24-1, the J gene TRBJ2-7; D perhaps matches TRBD1 (5 bases). Per the germline V gene, CDR1 is KGHDR and CDR2 is SFDVKD. The CDR3 is 14 amino acids. V gave up 4 bases and J gave up 2 bases, with 11 bases separating them. The CDR3 spells CATSDLTDPYEQYF. As DNA, the CDR3 is TGTGCCACCAGTGACTTGACAGACCCCTACGAGCAGTACTTC.

This clonotype was detected many times. V gene TRBV7-2 combines with J gene TRBJ1-1; weak D call: TRBD1 (5 bases). Looked up from germline, CDR1 is SGHTA and CDR2 is FQGNSA. The CDR3 is made up of 16 amino acids. V was trimmed by 5 bases and J by 4 bases, leaving 20 bases between them. CDR3 coding DNA: TGTGCCAGCAGCCCCCCCCCGGGGGGGAGGAGCACTGAAGCTTTCTTT. Translation gives CASSPPPGGRSTEAFF.

This clonotype was seen a handful of times. The chain is built from TRBV29-1 and TRBJ2-7, with a possible D match to TRBD1 (6 bases). Germline V gene data show CDR1 as SQVTM and CDR2 as ANQGSEA. This CDR3 is 15 amino acids long. Deletions cut 3 bases from V and 0 bases from J, with 15 bases between. As DNA, the CDR3 is TGCAGCGTTGAGTTTGTAGGCAGGGGCTCCTACGAGCAGTACTTC. Amino acids: CSVEFVGRGSYEQYF.

The chain links TRBV6-1 to TRBJ2-3; maybe TRBD2 (6 bases). Germline CDR1 reads MNHNS; CDR2 reads SASEGT. CDR3 length: 15 residues. V lost 8 bases and J lost 6, with 21 bases in between. CDR3: CASVHREYRTDTQYF. The CDR3 DNA sequence: TGTGCCAGCGTCCACCGGGAGTACAGAACCGATACGCAGTATTTT.

This clonotype was seen more than once but under ten times. The gene calls are TRBV6-5 and TRBJ2-5; D is ambiguous. CDR1 and CDR2 (germline): MNHEY, SVGAGI. The V and J ends lost 3 bases and 10 bases respectively, with 15 bases between them. This CDR3 contains 13 residues. The CDR3: CASSYRDKDRQYF. The CDR3 DNA reads as TGTGCCAGCAGTTATCGAGACAAAGATCGCCAGTACTTC.

The CDR3 loop is CSVGFMGEQYF. The CDR3 DNA follows: TGCAGCGTTGGCTTCATGGGCGAGCAGTACTTC. V and J are TRBV29-1 and TRBJ2-7; D ambiguous. Germline V gene lookup returns CDR1 SQVTM and CDR2 ANQGSEA. V was cut by 4 bases and J by 6 bases, with 10 bases left in between. This CDR3 is 11 amino acids long.